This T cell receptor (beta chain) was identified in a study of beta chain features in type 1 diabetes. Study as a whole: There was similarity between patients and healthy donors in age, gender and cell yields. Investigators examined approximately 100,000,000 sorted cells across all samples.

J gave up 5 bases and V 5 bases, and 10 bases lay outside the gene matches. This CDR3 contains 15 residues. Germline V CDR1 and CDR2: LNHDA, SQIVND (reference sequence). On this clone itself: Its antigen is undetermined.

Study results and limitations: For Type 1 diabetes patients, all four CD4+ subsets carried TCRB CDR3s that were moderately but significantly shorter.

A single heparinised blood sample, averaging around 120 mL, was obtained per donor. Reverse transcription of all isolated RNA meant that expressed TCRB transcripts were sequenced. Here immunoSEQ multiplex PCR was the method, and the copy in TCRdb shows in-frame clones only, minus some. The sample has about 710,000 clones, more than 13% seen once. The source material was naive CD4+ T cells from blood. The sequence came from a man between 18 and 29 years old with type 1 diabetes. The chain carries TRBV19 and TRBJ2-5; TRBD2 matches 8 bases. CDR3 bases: TGTGCCAGTAGTGATTCGACTAGCGCTGGGGAGACCCAGTACTTC. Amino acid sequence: CASSDSTSAGETQYF.